This T cell receptor beta chain emerged from a study of T cells expressing NK-cell markers. At the level of the study: The authors derived TCR beta repertoires from sorted CD3+CD56+NKG2C+, CD3+CD56+NKG2C- and CD3+CD56-NKG2C+ T cells. One of eight sequenced donors was HCMV-seronegative; the other seven were seropositive. Study-wide points: These clonotypes also led the CD3+CD56-NKG2C+ fraction in a handful of donors. Whether the expanded NKG2C+ T cell clones recognized HCMV remained unclear.

The CDR3 contains 16 residues. TCRdb reprocessed the 5' RACE reads and keeps a single row for each CDR3 protein, giving no DNA. Its clone listing holds around 260,000 distinct CDR3 sequences. A word on this clonotype: Its specificity is unknown.

This TCR was recovered from a woman aged 18 to 69 in good health. The chain is built from TRBV12-3 or TRBV12-4 and TRBJ1-3; TCRdb names TRBD1, which stays unverified in the absence of DNA. Sequencing was carried out using blood T cells: a sorted CD56 or NKG2C T cell subset, CD4+ or CD8+ T cells, or bulk PBMC T cells (not recorded which). The CDR3 loop is CASRPLGQATGNTIYF.